Following are 18 T cell receptor beta chains from one sample sequenced in a study of shared clonotypes between healthy human individuals (dated by TCRdb to the early 2020s). CD8 naive samples were CD45RO-negative cells positively selected for CCR7, giving a CD45RA+CCR7+ population that excluded TemRA cells. Libraries were constructed by the immunoSEQ multiplex PCR assay. TCRdb's version of the immuneACCESS table is confined to in-frame rearrangements and falls short of the full clone set. An unresolved V gene accounts for under half of the shortfall where checked; the remainder is of unknown origin. This sample lists more than 600,000 clones; under 95% were detected once. In total, the top ten clones hold 24% of the sample. Sequencing was performed on naive CD8+ T cells sorted from blood. The cell subset or site label here, explained by the study, means: CD45RA+CCR7+. The receptors originated from a man aged 30 to 45 in good health.

J is TRBJ2-1 and V is TRBV10-3; 12 positions agree with TRBD2. Germline assignment: CDR1 ENHRY and CDR2 SYGVKD. With V trimmed by 4 bases and J by 0 bases, 4 bases remained unmatched. CDR3 length equals 17 residues. The CDR3 is CAISGWTSGISYNEQFF. The CDR3 nucleotides read TGTGCCATCAGTGGTTGGACTAGCGGGATCTCCTACAATGAGCAGTTCTTC.

The CDR3 DNA follows: TGCGCCAGCAGCCAAGATAGGAACGGGCTAAGCTCCTACAATGAGCAGTTCTTC. Its translation is CASSQDRNGLSSYNEQFF. This rearrangement joins TRBV4-3 to TRBJ2-1, with D unclear. The CDR3 extends over 18 amino acids. The V end lost 0 bases, the J end lost 0 bases, and 15 bases lay between the germline ends. Germline V gene data show CDR1 as LGHNA and CDR2 as YSLEER.

J is TRBJ2-3 and V is TRBV7-2; 7 positions agree with TRBD2. The germline V gene has CDR1 SGHTA and CDR2 FQGNSA. The J segment lost 0 bases and the V segment lost 1 base, leaving 13 bases of the junction unmatched. CDR3 size: 19 residues. The CDR3 DNA is TGTGCCAGCAGCTTAGTCGTGCTAGCGGAAGATACTAGCACAGATACGCAGTATTTT. Translating it yields CASSLVVLAEDTSTDTQYF.

V is TRBV27 and J is TRBJ2-1, with a tentative D call TRBD2 (5 bases). The germline CDR1 and CDR2 sequences are MNHEY and SMNVEV (reference sequence). V lost 7 bases and J lost 1, with 11 bases in between. This CDR3 has 14 amino acids. The CDR3 nucleotides are TGTGCCAGCAAAAGCGGCAGTTCCTACAATGAGCAGTTCTTC. Translated, it gives CASKSGSSYNEQFF.

V is TRBV27 and J is TRBJ2-1; 7 nucleotides line up with TRBD2. Per germline, CDR1 MNHEY and CDR2 SMNVEV (reference sequence). V lost 5 bases to trimming and J lost 0 bases; unmatched junction nucleotides: 7. This CDR3 comprises 16 residues. The CDR3 here is CASSIASGLSYNEQFF. CDR3 DNA sequence: TGTGCCAGCAGTATCGCTAGCGGTCTCTCCTACAATGAGCAGTTCTTC.

The chain joins TRBV13 to TRBJ2-7; 14 nucleotides align to TRBD2. This CDR3 is built from 17 residues. Losses at the gene ends were 6 bases for V and 3 bases for J; bases not matched to a gene: 10. CDR1 is PRHDT, CDR2 FYEKMQ, per germline (reference sequence). Here the CDR3 reads CASRGLAGADPSYEQYF. The CDR3 region has the DNA TGTGCCAGCAGGGGACTAGCGGGAGCAGACCCCAGCTACGAGCAGTACTTC.

This rearrangement joins TRBV5-4 to TRBJ2-2, with D unclear. Germline lookup yields CDR1 SGHNT and CDR2 YYREEE (reference sequence). V dropped 0 bases and J dropped 3 bases, with 6 bases sitting between them. The CDR3 loop spans 14 amino acids. DNA of the CDR3: TGTGCCAGCAGCTTGGCTGCGGACACCGGGGAGCTGTTTTTT. Translation gives CASSLAADTGELFF. Drawing the rest from reference TRBV5-4 and TRBJ2-2, the complete variable domain is ETGVTQSPTHLIKTRGQQVTLRCSSQSGHNTVSWYQQALGQGPQFIFQYYREEENGRGNFPPRFSGLQFPNYSSELNVNALELDDSALYLCASSLAADTGELFFGEGSRLTVL.

The chain joins TRBV29-1 to TRBJ2-7, with 7 bases aligning to TRBD2. CDR1 is SQVTM and CDR2 is ANQGSEA in the germline V gene. The CDR3 extends over 14 amino acids. J lost 5 bases, V lost 6 bases, and 13 bases had no gene match. CDR3 sequence (DNA): TGCAGCGTCTCTGGGTCTCCGGGAGGCCACGAGCAGTACTTC. Encoded protein: CSVSGSPGGHEQYF.

J is TRBJ2-7 and V is TRBV2; D remains unclear. The CDR3 loop spans 12 amino acids. V lost 5 bases and J lost 6, with 11 bases in between. CDR1 and CDR2 from the germline V gene are SNHLY and FYNNEI. The CDR3 sequence: CASSTSYREQYF. DNA of the CDR3: TGTGCCAGCAGTACCTCATACCGCGAGCAGTACTTC.

This CDR3 reads CASSQGLAGGVTSTDTQYF. DNA of the CDR3: TGCGCCAGCAGCCAAGGACTAGCGGGAGGGGTGACTAGCACAGATACGCAGTATTTT. The rearrangement uses TRBV4-1 and TRBJ2-3; 14 nucleotides line up with TRBD2. The J segment lost 0 bases and the V segment lost 1 base, leaving 6 bases of the junction unmatched. The germline gives CDR1 MGHRA, CDR2 YSYEKL. CDR3 size: 19 residues.

The chain employs TRBV7-9 and TRBJ1-4, with TRBD1 matching over 8 bases. Per the germline V gene, CDR1 is SEHNR and CDR2 is FQNEAQ (reference sequence). V lost 5 bases to trimming and J lost 0 bases; unmatched junction nucleotides: 5. This CDR3 comprises 16 residues. The CDR3, as DNA: TGTGCCAGCAGCACGGGACAGGCAGCAACTAATGAAAAACTGTTTTTT. Its protein is CASSTGQAATNEKLFF.

The chain employs TRBV5-8 and TRBJ2-7, with 9 bases fitting TRBD1. Germline V CDR1 and CDR2: SGHTS, YDEGEE. The CDR3 extends over 15 amino acids. V was pared by 2 bases and J by 3 bases, with 6 bases of the junction left unmatched. The chain's CDR3 is CASSFLRDRDYEQYF. CDR3 nucleotides: TGTGCCAGCAGCTTCCTCCGGGACAGGGACTACGAGCAGTACTTC.

V and J are TRBV10-1 and TRBJ2-7; tentative D call: TRBD2 (5 bases). Germline CDR1 reads WNHNN; CDR2 reads SYGVQD (reference sequence). The CDR3 has 15 amino acids. The V and J ends lost 0 bases and 4 bases respectively, with 13 bases between them. Here the CDR3 reads CASSESSGSLYEQYF. CDR3 in DNA: TGCGCCAGCAGTGAGTCGAGTGGGAGTTTATACGAGCAGTACTTC.

The V call is TRBV15, the J call TRBJ2-7, with 10 positions matching TRBD2. V lost 0 bases and J lost 2; bases outside the gene matches: 4. This CDR3 comprises 16 residues. Germline values: CDR1 LNHNV, CDR2 YYDKDF (reference sequence). The CDR3 protein is CATSRDHLAGAYEQYF. CDR3 nucleotide sequence: TGTGCCACCAGCAGAGACCATCTAGCGGGGGCCTACGAGCAGTACTTC.

This clone was seen just once. The rearrangement joins TRBV5-4 to TRBJ2-7; D assignment may be TRBD1 or TRBD2 (5 bases each). CDR1 SGHNT and CDR2 YYREEE come from the germline V gene (reference sequence). V gave up 4 bases and J gave up 1 base, with 15 bases separating them. The CDR3 is made up of 15 amino acids. CDR3 nucleotides: TGTGCCAGCAGCGTTGGGGAGAGGACATCCTACGAGCAGTACTTC. Protein: CASSVGERTSYEQYF.

The chain uses TRBV5-4 and TRBJ2-5; 7 nucleotides agree with TRBD2. The length of the CDR3 is 14 residues. V shed 1 base and J 3 bases; nucleotides not matched to a gene: 3. Germline V gene lookup returns CDR1 SGHNT and CDR2 YYREEE (reference sequence). The CDR3 spells CASSLWGGKETQYF. CDR3 nucleotides: TGTGCCAGCAGCTTGTGGGGGGGTAAAGAGACCCAGTACTTC.

This clone has only one observation. This chain connects TRBV2 to TRBJ2-7; 8 bases align to TRBD1. Per germline, CDR1 SNHLY and CDR2 FYNNEI. This CDR3 region has 16 residues. Losses at the gene ends were 1 base for V and 4 bases for J; bases not matched to a gene: 9. CDR3 sequence reads: CASSEDSQGALYEQYF. The DNA for the CDR3 is TGTGCCAGCAGTGAAGACTCTCAGGGGGCTTTGTACGAGCAGTACTTC.

The rearrangement links TRBV5-1 to TRBJ2-2; D not certain. There are 16 residues in the CDR3. From germline, CDR1 is SGHRS and CDR2 YFSETQ. Trimming removed 4 bases from V and 3 bases from J, with 16 bases in between. CDR3 residues: CASSRGGDGDTGELFF. In nucleotides, the CDR3 is TGCGCCAGCAGCCGTGGCGGTGACGGAGACACCGGGGAGCTGTTTTTT.